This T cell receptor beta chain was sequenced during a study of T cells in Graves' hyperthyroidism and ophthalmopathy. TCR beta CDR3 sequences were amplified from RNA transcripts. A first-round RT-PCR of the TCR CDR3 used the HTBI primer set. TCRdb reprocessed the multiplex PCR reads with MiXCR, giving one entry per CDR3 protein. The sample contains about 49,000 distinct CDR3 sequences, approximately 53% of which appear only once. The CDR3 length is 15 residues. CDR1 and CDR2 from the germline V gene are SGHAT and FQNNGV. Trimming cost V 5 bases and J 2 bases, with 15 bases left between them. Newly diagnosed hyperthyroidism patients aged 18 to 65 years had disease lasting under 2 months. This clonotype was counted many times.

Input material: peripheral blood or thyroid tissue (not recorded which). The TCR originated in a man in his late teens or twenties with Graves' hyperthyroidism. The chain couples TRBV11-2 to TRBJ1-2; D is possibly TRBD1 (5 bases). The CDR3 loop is CASSLFDRPNYGYTF. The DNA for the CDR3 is TGTGCCAGCAGCCTCTTCGACAGACCAAACTATGGCTACACCTTC.